The 21 T cell receptor beta chains in this list originate from one sample, sequenced in a study of cytomegalovirus exposure and HLA in healthy donors. Amplification used 60 Vbeta primers and 13 Jbeta primers. Profiled with immunoSEQ multiplex PCR; TCRdb holds only in-frame clones, not every one. The table includes roughly 120,000 clones, approximately 86% detected once. The specimen sequenced was PBMCs. These receptors all come from a man aged 35 to 55 in good health and CMV-seronegative.

In DNA, the CDR3 is TGTGCCAGCAGTGAAACTGGGTCAGGGCACGGCTACACCTTC. The encoded protein is CASSETGSGHGYTF. J is TRBJ1-2 and V is TRBV25-1; D might be TRBD1 (5 bases). In germline, CDR1 is MGHDK, CDR2 SYGVNS. V was trimmed by 2 bases and J by 8 bases, leaving 15 bases between them. This CDR3 spans 14 amino acids.

The chain recombines TRBV4-2 with TRBJ1-6, with D hard to call. The CDR3 runs to 14 residues. CDR1 is LGHNA, CDR2 YNFKEQ, per germline. Trimming took off 4 bases at V and 8 bases at J, with 12 bases between the two ends. The chain's CDR3 is CASSPPQFHSPLHF. The CDR3 bases are TGTGCCAGCAGCCCCCCACAGTTCCATTCACCCCTCCACTTT.

The gene calls are TRBV6-1 and TRBJ2-2; D is perhaps TRBD2 (5 bases). CDR1 is MNHNS, CDR2 SASEGT, per germline. The CDR3 has 14 amino acids. Trimming shortened V by 2 bases and J by 5 bases, and 9 bases separated the two germline ends. CDR3 sequence reads: CASSERPGTGELFF. CDR3 in DNA: TGTGCCAGCAGTGAACGGCCGGGAACCGGGGAGCTGTTTTTT.

A word on this clone: A junction end diverges from the germline sequence, so it may reflect a read error. The chain is built from TRBV5-1 and TRBJ1-2, with unresolved D. This CDR3 contains 15 residues. Germline CDR1 is SGHRS and CDR2 is YFSETQ. CDR3 protein: CASSLAAGVAYDYTF. In DNA, the CDR3 is TGCGCCAGCAGCTTGGCCGCGGGAGTAGCCTATGACTACACCTTC. Full variable domain (remainder filled in from reference TRBV5-1 and TRBJ1-2): KAGVTQTPRYLIKTRGQQVTLSCSPISGHRSVSWYQQTPGQGLQFLFEYFSETQRNKGNFPGRFSGRQFSNSRSEMNVSTLELGDSALYLCASSLAAGVAYDYTFGSGTRLTVV.

This chain joins TRBV18 and TRBJ2-7; D gene ambiguous. The CDR3 runs 12 residues. CDR1 and CDR2 (germline): KGHSH, LQKENI. V shed 5 bases and J shed 2 bases, with 7 bases lying between them. The CDR3 region is CASSTYPYEQYF. As DNA, the CDR3 is TGTGCCAGCTCAACATACCCCTACGAGCAGTACTTC.

The rearrangement joins TRBV6-1 to TRBJ1-1; possible D gene TRBD1, 5 bases. The V end lost 5 bases, the J end lost 11 bases, and 12 bases lay between the germline ends. The CDR3 has 11 amino acids. Germline loops: CDR1 MNHNS, CDR2 SASEGT. The CDR3 DNA sequence: TGTGCCAGCAGTCGAGACAGCCGCGCTTTCTTT. Amino acid sequence: CASSRDSRAFF.

The V call is TRBV6-5, the J call TRBJ2-5, with 7 nucleotides matching TRBD1. Looked up from germline, CDR1 is MNHEY and CDR2 is SVGAGI. The junction had 9 bases not matched to a gene; V was cut back by 4 bases and J by 4 bases. The CDR3 is 15 amino acids. CDR3 DNA sequence: TGTGCCAGCAGTTCAGCAGGGGGACCCGGAGAGACCCAGTACTTC. Translated: CASSSAGGPGETQYF.

The J gene is TRBJ2-5, the V gene TRBV5-1; D is unresolved. The J call is doubtful: the DNA matches TRBJ2-7 better. This CDR3 comprises 14 residues. The germline gives CDR1 SGHRS, CDR2 YFSETQ. CDR3 DNA sequence: TGCGCCAGCAGCTTGGAGGTAACAGCCTACGAGCAGTACTTC. Translation: CASSLEVTAYEQYF.

The chain uses TRBV7-7 and TRBJ1-3, with D unresolved. V lost 5 bases to trimming and J lost 1 base, with 12 bases between them. CDR3 length: 15 amino acids. The germline CDR1 and CDR2 sequences are SSHAT and FNYEAQ (reference sequence). The CDR3 reads CASSLRPGSGNTIYF. The CDR3 DNA follows: TGTGCCAGCAGCCTACGTCCTGGTTCTGGAAACACCATATATTTT. Supplemented by reference TRBV7-7 and TRBJ1-3, the full variable domain reads GAGVSQSPRYKVTKRGQDVTLRCDPISSHATLYWYQQALGQGPEFLTYFNYEAQPDKSGLPSDRFSAERPEGSISTLTIQRTEQRDSAMYRCASSLRPGSGNTIYFGEGSWLTVV.

J is TRBJ2-1 and V is TRBV5-6; D uncertain. Germline CDR1 SGHDT, CDR2 YYEEEE. Trimming took off 4 bases at V and 3 bases at J, with 14 bases between the two ends. This CDR3 is built from 15 residues. CDR3 sequence reads: CASSGAVIYYNEQFF. For the CDR3, the DNA is TGTGCCAGCAGCGGAGCAGTGATATACTACAATGAGCAGTTCTTC.

The V and J genes are TRBV2 and TRBJ2-1; D may be TRBD2 (5 bases). Trimming left V 3 bases short and J 7 bases short, with 16 bases between. Germline V gene sequence: CDR1 SNHLY, CDR2 FYNNEI. The CDR3 length is 15 residues. CDR3 coding DNA: TGTGCCAGCAGTGATGCACTGACTATATCGAATGAGCAGTTCTTC. This encodes CASSDALTISNEQFF.

The chain carries TRBV4-2 and TRBJ1-1; 11 bases agree with TRBD1. This CDR3 has 16 amino acids. Germline CDR1 LGHNA, CDR2 YNFKEQ. Losses at the gene ends were 5 bases for V and 2 bases for J; bases not matched to a gene: 7. CDR3 coding DNA: TGTGCCAGCAGCTCGGGACAGGGGGGCAGCAACACTGAAGCTTTCTTT. It is translated as CASSSGQGGSNTEAFF.

V usage is TRBV7-9 and J usage is TRBJ1-1, with a possible D match to TRBD1 (6 bases). The CDR3 length is 14 residues. Germline V CDR1 and CDR2: SEHNR, FQNEAQ (reference sequence). V was trimmed by 0 bases and J by 3 bases, leaving 8 bases between them. The CDR3 DNA follows: TGTGCCAGCAGCTTAGCGGGGGCGGACACTGAAGCTTTCTTT. This encodes CASSLAGADTEAFF.

The chain's CDR3 is CASSRGTGVSGELFF. As DNA, the CDR3 is TGTGCCAGCAGCCGAGGGACAGGAGTGTCCGGGGAGCTGTTTTTT. This rearrangement joins TRBV7-9 to TRBJ2-2, with TRBD1 matching over 8 bases. J was trimmed by 6 bases and V by 5 bases; bases with no gene match: 8. Germline CDR1 and CDR2: SEHNR and FQNEAQ (reference sequence). The CDR3 is 15 residues long.

V gene TRBV2 combines with J gene TRBJ2-5, with TRBD2 identical over 13 bases. V shed 2 bases, J shed 5 bases, and the junction held 2 bases outside the gene matches. This CDR3 region has 15 residues. The germline V gene has CDR1 SNHLY and CDR2 FYNNEI. In nucleotides, the CDR3 is TGTGCCAGCAGTGAACAGGGACTAGCGGGGGAGACCCAGTACTTC. Protein sequence: CASSEQGLAGETQYF.

The V gene is TRBV25-1, the J gene TRBJ2-3; D remains unclear. Trimming took 8 bases from V and 2 from J, leaving 5 bases between them. This CDR3 contains 11 residues. The germline V gene has CDR1 MGHDK and CDR2 SYGVNS. In DNA, the CDR3 is TGTGCCAGCCTAATCACAGATACGCAGTATTTT. It translates to CASLITDTQYF.

This clone was seen only a few times. This chain connects TRBV5-1 to TRBJ2-7, with a possible D match to TRBD2 (5 bases). Trimming took off 0 bases at V and 8 bases at J, with 12 bases between the two ends. The CDR3 has 13 residues. The V gene's germline CDR1 is SGHRS and CDR2 YFSETQ. DNA for the CDR3: TGCGCCAGCAGCTTGGGGGAGCGTGGGAAGCAGTACTTC. This gives the protein CASSLGERGKQYF. Complete variable domain (other parts from reference TRBV5-1 and TRBJ2-7): KAGVTQTPRYLIKTRGQQVTLSCSPISGHRSVSWYQQTPGQGLQFLFEYFSETQRNKGNFPGRFSGRQFSNSRSEMNVSTLELGDSALYLCASSLGERGKQYFGPGTRLTVT.

V and J are TRBV19 and TRBJ2-3; 8 bases align to TRBD1. The CDR3 runs 13 residues. V was pared by 7 bases and J by 4 bases, with 4 bases of the junction left unmatched. The germline gives CDR1 LNHDA, CDR2 SQIVND (reference sequence). DNA for the CDR3: TGTGCCAGTAAGGACAGGGCATCAGATACGCAGTATTTT. Residues: CASKDRASDTQYF.

V is TRBV5-8 and J is TRBJ1-1; D not resolved. V was cut by 1 base and J by 2 bases, with 6 bases left in between. The CDR3 consists of 13 residues. CDR1 is SGHTS and CDR2 is YDEGEE in the germline V gene. The CDR3, as DNA: TGTGCCAGCAGCTTGTACTTAAACACTGAAGCTTTCTTT. It yields the protein CASSLYLNTEAFF. Drawing the rest from reference TRBV5-8 and TRBJ1-1, the complete variable domain is EAGVTQSPTHLIKTRGQQATLRCSPISGHTSVYWYQQALGLGLQFLLWYDEGEERNRGNFPPRFSGRQFPNYSSELNVNALELEDSALYLCASSLYLNTEAFFGQGTRLTVV.

This sequence joins TRBV5-1 and TRBJ2-3, with D possibly TRBD2 on 6 matching bases. CDR3 length: 13 amino acids. Between the trimmed V and J ends, which lost 4 bases and 6 bases, there was a span of 12 bases. Germline CDR1 is SGHRS and CDR2 is YFSETQ. Here the CDR3 DNA reads TGCGCCAGCAGCATGACTAGGGCGGATACGCAGTATTTT. It specifies CASSMTRADTQYF.

This chain connects TRBV28 to TRBJ1-5; possibly TRBD1 for D (5 bases). The germline CDR1 and CDR2 sequences are MDHEN and SYDVKM. The V end lost 5 bases, the J end lost 3 bases, and 11 bases lay between the germline ends. The CDR3 totals 14 residues. The CDR3 loop is CASSLQGPNQPQHF. The CDR3 DNA sequence: TGTGCCAGCAGTCTTCAGGGTCCCAATCAGCCCCAGCATTTT.